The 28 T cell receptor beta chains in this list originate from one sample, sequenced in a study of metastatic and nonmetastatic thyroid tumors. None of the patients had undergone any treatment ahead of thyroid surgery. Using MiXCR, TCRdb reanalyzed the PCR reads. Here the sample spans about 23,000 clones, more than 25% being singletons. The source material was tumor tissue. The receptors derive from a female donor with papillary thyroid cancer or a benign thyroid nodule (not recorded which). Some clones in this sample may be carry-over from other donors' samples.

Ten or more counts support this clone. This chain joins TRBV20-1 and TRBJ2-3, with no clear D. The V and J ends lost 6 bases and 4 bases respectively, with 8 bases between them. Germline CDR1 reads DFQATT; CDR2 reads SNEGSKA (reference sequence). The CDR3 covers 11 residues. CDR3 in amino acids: CSAQWADTQYF. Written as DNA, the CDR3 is TGCAGTGCCCAATGGGCAGATACGCAGTATTTT.

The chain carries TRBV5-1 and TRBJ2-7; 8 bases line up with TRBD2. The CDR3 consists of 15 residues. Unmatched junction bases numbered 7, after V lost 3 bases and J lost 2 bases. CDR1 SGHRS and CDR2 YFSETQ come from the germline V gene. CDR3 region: CASSSPGLGTYEQYF. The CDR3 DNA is TGCGCCAGCAGCTCTCCGGGACTAGGGACCTACGAGCAGTACTTC. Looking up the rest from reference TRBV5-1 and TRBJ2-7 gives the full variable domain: KAGVTQTPRYLIKTRGQQVTLSCSPISGHRSVSWYQQTPGQGLQFLFEYFSETQRNKGNFPGRFSGRQFSNSRSEMNVSTLELGDSALYLCASSSPGLGTYEQYFGPGTRLTVT.

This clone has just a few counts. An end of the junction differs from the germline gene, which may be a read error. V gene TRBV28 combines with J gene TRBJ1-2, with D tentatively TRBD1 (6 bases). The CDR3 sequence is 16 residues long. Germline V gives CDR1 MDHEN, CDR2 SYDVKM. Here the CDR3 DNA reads TGTGACAGCAGTTCCCCCCCCGGACAGCCCAACTATGGCTACACCTTC. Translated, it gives CDSSSPPGQPNYGYTF.

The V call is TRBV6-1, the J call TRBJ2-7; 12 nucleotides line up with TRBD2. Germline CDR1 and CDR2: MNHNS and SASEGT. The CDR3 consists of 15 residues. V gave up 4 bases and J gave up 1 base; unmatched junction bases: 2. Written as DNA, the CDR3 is TGTGCCAGCAGTGGGGGACTAGCGGGTTCCTACGAGCAGTACTTC. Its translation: CASSGGLAGSYEQYF.

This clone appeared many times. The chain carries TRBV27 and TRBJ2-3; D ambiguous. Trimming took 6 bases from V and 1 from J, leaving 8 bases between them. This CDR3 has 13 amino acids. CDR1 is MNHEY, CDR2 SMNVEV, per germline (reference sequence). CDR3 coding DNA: TGTGCCAGCAGCCCATTCGGCACAGATACGCAGTATTTT. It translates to CASSPFGTDTQYF.

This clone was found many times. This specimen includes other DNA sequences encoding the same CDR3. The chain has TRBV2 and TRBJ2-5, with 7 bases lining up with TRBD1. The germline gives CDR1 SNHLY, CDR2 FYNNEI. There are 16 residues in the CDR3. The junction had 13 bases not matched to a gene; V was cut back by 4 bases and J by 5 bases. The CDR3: CASSGAGTVGGETQYF. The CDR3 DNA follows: TGTGCCAGCAGTGGCGCCGGGACAGTCGGAGGCGAGACCCAGTACTTC.

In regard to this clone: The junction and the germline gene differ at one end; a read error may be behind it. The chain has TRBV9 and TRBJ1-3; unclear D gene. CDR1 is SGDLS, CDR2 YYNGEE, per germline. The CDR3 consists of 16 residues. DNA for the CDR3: TGTGCCAGCAGCGTAGAGGTGGAGGCAAAAGGAAACGCCATATATTTT. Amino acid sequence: CASSVEVEAKGNAIYF.

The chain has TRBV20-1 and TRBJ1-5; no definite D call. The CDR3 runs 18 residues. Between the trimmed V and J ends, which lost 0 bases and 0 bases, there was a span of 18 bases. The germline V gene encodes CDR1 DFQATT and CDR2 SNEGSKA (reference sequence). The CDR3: CSARDGQPPNYSNQPQHF. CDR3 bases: TGCAGTGCTAGAGATGGTCAGCCGCCGAATTATAGCAATCAGCCCCAGCATTTT.

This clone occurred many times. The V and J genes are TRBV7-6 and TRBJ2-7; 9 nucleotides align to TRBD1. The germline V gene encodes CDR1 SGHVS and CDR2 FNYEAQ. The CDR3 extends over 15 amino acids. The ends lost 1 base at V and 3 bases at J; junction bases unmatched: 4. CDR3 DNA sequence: TGTGCCAGCAGCTTAGGGGGACAGGGCCACTACGAGCAGTACTTC. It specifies CASSLGGQGHYEQYF.

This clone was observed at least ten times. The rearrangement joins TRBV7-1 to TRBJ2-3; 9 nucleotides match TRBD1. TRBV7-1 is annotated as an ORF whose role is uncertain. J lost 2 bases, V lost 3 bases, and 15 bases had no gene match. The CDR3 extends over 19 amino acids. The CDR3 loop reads CASSSTNPLRTGDTDTQYF. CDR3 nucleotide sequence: TGTGCCAGCAGCTCCACTAATCCCTTAAGGACAGGGGACACAGATACGCAGTATTTT.

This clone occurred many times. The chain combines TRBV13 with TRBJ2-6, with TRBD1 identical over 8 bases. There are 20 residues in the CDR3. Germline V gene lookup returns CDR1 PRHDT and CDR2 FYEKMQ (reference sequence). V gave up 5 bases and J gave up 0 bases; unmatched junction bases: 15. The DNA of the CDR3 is TGTGCCAGCAGCCTCCGGACAGGGAGCCTTTTTTACTCTGGGGCCAACGTCCTGACTTTC. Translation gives CASSLRTGSLFYSGANVLTF.

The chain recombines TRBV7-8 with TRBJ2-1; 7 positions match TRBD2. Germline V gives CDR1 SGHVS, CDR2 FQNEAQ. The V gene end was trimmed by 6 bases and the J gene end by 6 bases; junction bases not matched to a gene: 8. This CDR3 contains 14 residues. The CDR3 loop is CASRLGTTSNEQFF. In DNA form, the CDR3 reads TGTGCCAGCAGGCTAGGGACTACCTCCAATGAGCAGTTCTTC.

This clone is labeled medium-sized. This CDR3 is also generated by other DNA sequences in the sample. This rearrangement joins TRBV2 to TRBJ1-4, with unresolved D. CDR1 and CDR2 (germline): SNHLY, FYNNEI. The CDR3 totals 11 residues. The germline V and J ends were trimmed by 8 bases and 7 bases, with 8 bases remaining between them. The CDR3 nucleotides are TGTGCCAGCGGTTGGAGTGAAAAACTGTTTTTT. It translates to CASGWSEKLFF.

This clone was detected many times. CDR3 amino acids: CSYGQGASEAFF. The CDR3 coding sequence is TGCAGTTATGGACAGGGGGCGTCTGAAGCTTTCTTT. V is TRBV20-1 and J is TRBJ1-1; 11 bases are a match to TRBD1. V lost 8 bases, J lost 6 bases, and 5 bases stayed unmatched. The CDR3 extends over 12 amino acids. Per germline, CDR1 DFQATT and CDR2 SNEGSKA (reference sequence).

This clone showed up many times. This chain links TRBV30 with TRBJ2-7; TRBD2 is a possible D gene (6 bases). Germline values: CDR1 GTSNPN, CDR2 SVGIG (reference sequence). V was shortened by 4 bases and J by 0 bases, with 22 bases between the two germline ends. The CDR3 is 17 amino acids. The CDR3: CAWIPSGLLPSSYEQYF. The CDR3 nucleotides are TGTGCCTGGATCCCCTCGGGACTTCTTCCCAGCTCCTACGAGCAGTACTTC.

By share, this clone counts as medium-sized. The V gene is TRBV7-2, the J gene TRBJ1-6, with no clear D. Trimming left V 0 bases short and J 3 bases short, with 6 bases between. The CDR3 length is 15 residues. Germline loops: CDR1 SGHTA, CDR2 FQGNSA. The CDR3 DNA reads TGTGCCAGCAGCTTAGCAGGGCACTATAATTCACCCCTCCACTTT. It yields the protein CASSLAGHYNSPLHF.

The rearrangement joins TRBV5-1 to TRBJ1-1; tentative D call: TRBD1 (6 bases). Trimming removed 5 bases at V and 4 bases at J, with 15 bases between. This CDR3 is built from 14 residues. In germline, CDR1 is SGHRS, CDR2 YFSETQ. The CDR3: CASRATGSTTEAFF. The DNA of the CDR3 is TGCGCCAGCAGGGCCACAGGGTCGACCACTGAAGCTTTCTTT.

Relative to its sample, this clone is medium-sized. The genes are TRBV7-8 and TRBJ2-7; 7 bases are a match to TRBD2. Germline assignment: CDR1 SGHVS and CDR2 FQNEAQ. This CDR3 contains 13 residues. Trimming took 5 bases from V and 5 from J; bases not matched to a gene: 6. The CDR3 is CASSHYGGDEQYF. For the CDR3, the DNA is TGTGCCAGCAGCCATTATGGGGGGGACGAGCAGTACTTC.

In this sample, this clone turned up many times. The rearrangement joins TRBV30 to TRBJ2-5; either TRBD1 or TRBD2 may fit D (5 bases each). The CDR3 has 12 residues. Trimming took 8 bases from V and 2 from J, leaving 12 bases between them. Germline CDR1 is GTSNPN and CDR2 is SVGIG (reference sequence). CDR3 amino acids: CAGGPRQETQYF. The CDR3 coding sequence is TGTGCCGGGGGACCGCGACAAGAGACCCAGTACTTC.

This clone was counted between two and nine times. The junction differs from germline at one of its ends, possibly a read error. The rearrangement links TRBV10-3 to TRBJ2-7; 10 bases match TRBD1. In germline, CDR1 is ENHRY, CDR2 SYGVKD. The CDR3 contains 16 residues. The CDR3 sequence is CAVSGPGQGYPYEQYF. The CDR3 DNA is TGTGCCGTCAGTGGCCCGGGACAGGGGTACCCCTACGAGCAGTACTTC.

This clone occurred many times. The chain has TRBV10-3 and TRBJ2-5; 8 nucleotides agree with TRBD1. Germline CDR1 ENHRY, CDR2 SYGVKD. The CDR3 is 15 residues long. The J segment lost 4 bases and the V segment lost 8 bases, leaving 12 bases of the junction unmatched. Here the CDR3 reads CAIGRQGQMGETQYF. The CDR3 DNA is TGTGCCATCGGGCGACAGGGGCAGATGGGAGAGACCCAGTACTTC.

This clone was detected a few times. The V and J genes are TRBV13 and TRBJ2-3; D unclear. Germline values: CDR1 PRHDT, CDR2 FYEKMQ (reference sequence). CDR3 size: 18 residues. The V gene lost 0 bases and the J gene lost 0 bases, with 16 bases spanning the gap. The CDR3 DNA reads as TGTGCCAGCAGCTTAGGGGGTGGGCGGACGACTAGCACAGATACGCAGTATTTT. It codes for CASSLGGGRTTSTDTQYF.

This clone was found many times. CDR3 nucleotide sequence: TGTGCCAGCAGCTTTGGGGGCGGGAATGGCTACACCTTC. It codes for CASSFGGGNGYTF. The chain recombines TRBV7-9 with TRBJ1-2, with D possibly being TRBD1 (6 bases). The ends were cut back, 3 bases at V and 6 bases at J, with 11 bases in the middle. CDR1 and CDR2 (germline): SEHNR, FQNEAQ (reference sequence). The CDR3 covers 13 residues.

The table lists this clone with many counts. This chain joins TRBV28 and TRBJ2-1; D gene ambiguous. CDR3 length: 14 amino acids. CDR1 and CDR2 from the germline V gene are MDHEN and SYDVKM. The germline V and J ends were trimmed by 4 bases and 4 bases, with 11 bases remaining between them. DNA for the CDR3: TGTGCCAGCAGTTCCGCTTCCACATACAATGAGCAGTTCTTC. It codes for CASSSASTYNEQFF.

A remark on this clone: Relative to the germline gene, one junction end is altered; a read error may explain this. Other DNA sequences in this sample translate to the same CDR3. CDR3 amino acids: CASSSAGGINTGELFF. The CDR3 DNA reads as TGTGCCAGCAGCTCCGCCGGGGGTATCAACACCGGTGAGCTGTTTTTT. The gene calls are TRBV7-3 and TRBJ2-2, with a weak D call TRBD2 (6 bases). The CDR3 runs to 16 residues. CDR1 is SGHTA, CDR2 FQGTGA, per germline.

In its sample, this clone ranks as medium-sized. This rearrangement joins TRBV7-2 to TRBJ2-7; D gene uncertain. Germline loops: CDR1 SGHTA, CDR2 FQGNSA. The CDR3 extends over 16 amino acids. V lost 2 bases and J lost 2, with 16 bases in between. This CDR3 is CASSLSRASRTYEQYF. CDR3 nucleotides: TGTGCCAGCAGCTTAAGTCGAGCGAGTAGGACCTACGAGCAGTACTTC.

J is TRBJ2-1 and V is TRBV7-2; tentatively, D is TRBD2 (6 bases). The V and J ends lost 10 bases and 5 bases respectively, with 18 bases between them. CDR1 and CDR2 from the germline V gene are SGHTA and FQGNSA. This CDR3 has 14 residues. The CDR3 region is CAIRVGGYNNEQFF. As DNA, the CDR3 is TGTGCCATCAGGGTCGGGGGTTACAACAATGAGCAGTTCTTC.

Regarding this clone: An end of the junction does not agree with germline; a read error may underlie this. In nucleotides, the CDR3 is TGTGCCAGCAGTGGGTGGGACCACCTGTACCAAGATACCCAGTACTTC. This encodes CASSGWDHLYQDTQYF. V is TRBV2 and J is TRBJ2-5, with D possibly called TRBD1 or TRBD2 (5 bases each). This CDR3 contains 16 residues. CDR1 and CDR2 (germline): SNHLY, FYNNEI.